This T cell receptor beta chain was captured by sequencing in a study of OX40 agonist ivuxolimab in advanced cancers. Only in-frame clones appear in the TCRdb table, and some are missing; sequencing was by immunoSEQ multiplex PCR. The table has about 69,000 clones, about four fifths seen once. Study results and limitations: Dosing at 0.1 to 3.0 mg/kg was accompanied by clonal expansion of CD4+ and CD8+ blood T cells by week 6. Undetermined was the antigen specificity of the expanded peripheral T cells.

For this clone: What it binds is not known.

Per germline, CDR1 SGHRS and CDR2 YFSETQ. The germline V and J ends were trimmed by 5 bases and 3 bases, with 10 bases remaining between them. There are 13 residues in the CDR3. The J gene is TRBJ2-3, the V gene TRBV5-1; D might be TRBD2 (6 bases). The clonotype was recovered from an adult with an advanced solid tumor such as melanoma, head and neck, liver or kidney cancer. The specimen was CD4+ or CD8+ T cells sorted from blood, collected in a trial of the OX40 agonist ivuxolimab. CDR3 nucleotide sequence: TGCGCCAGCAGACCGGAGGGGACAGATACGCAGTATTTT. Translating it yields CASRPEGTDTQYF.